This TCR beta chain is drawn from a study of Ad26.COV2.S vaccination and SARS-CoV-2 variants. TCRdb's copy holds only in-frame clones and misses some; the assay was immunoSEQ multiplex PCR. The sample records about 420,000 clones, roughly 88% being singletons. The germline CDR1 and CDR2 sequences are SGHTA and FQGNSA. V shed 5 bases and J 3 bases; nucleotides not matched to a gene: 11. CDR3 length equals 17 residues. Described treatment: over 15 received Ad26.COV2.S at low or high dose, single or two shots; about 5 received placebo; per-sample allocation not given. Each sample was drawn 63 days after the first injection (of vaccine or placebo).

This sequence was found in a person aged 18-60 years who received the Ad26.COV2.S COVID-19 vaccine or a placebo. This chain joins TRBV7-2 and TRBJ1-5; TRBD1 matches 9 bases. This specimen consisted of peripheral blood, obtained in a trial of Ad26.COV2.S vaccine versus placebo. The CDR3 is CASSPTTGGFINQPQHF. The CDR3, as DNA: TGTGCCAGCAGCCCTACGACAGGGGGTTTTATCAATCAGCCCCAGCATTTT. Supplemented by reference TRBV7-2 and TRBJ1-5, the full variable domain reads GAGVSQSPSNKVTEKGKDVELRCDPISGHTALYWYRQSLGQGLEFLIYFQGNSAPDKSGLPSDRFSAERTGGSVSTLTIQRTQQEDSAVYLCASSPTTGGFINQPQHFGDGTRLSIL.